This T cell receptor (beta chain) was profiled in a study of cytomegalovirus exposure and HLA in healthy donors. CDR1 is MNHEY, CDR2 SVGAGI, per germline. The CDR3 contains 14 residues. The ends were cut back, 2 bases at V and 11 bases at J, with 13 bases in the middle. Remarks on this clone: Its antigen is not known.

The protocol was immunoSEQ multiplex PCR, while the TCRdb copy is restricted to in-frame clones and leaves out a portion. The sample lists about 120,000 clones; roughly 84% were seen once. Study results and caveats: Reportedly, cytomegalovirus status was diagnosed with high sensitivity and specificity. First-cohort TCR clusters tended to co-occur in the approximately 120 validation repertoires, a later analysis found. While the bulk of TCR sequences proved rare, some public TCRs turned up in many donors.

The sample was PBMCs. J is TRBJ1-6 and V is TRBV6-5; unclear D gene. This receptor was taken from a young woman in good health and CMV-seronegative. The CDR3 region is CASSYVERRTPLHF. CDR3 sequence (DNA): TGTGCCAGCAGTTACGTGGAGAGACGTACACCCCTCCACTTT.